Shown below are 8 T cell receptor beta chains from a single sample sequenced in a study of chemoradiotherapy in HPV16-positive cancers. The assay was immunoSEQ multiplex PCR, and TCRdb's table has in-frame clones only and misses some. The sample lists approximately 4,500 clones, around 77% occurring once. The sample here was tumor tissue, taken from a patient who underwent chemoradiotherapy. The receptors were gathered from a human donor with HPV-associated anogenital cancer.

The chain is built from TRBV5-1 and TRBJ1-6, with unresolved D. This CDR3 has 13 residues. V lost 0 bases and J lost 13, with 11 bases in between. Germline V gene sequence: CDR1 SGHRS, CDR2 YFSETQ. The CDR3 loop is CASSLAPEGPLHF. DNA of the CDR3: TGCGCCAGCAGCTTGGCCCCGGAAGGGCCCCTCCACTTT.

The table lists this clone with a few counts. The gene calls are TRBV20-1 and TRBJ2-5, with D unclear. CDR1 DFQATT and CDR2 SNEGSKA come from the germline V gene (reference sequence). The CDR3 sequence is 10 residues long. Trimming removed 6 bases at V and 3 bases at J, with 5 bases between. The CDR3 spells CSAVEETQYF. Written as DNA, the CDR3 is TGCAGTGCGGTGGAAGAGACCCAGTACTTC.

There are a few counts of this clone. The chain is built from TRBV28 and TRBJ1-2; D is perhaps TRBD1 (6 bases). The germline V gene has CDR1 MDHEN and CDR2 SYDVKM. The V and J ends lost 6 bases and 5 bases respectively, with 22 bases between them. The CDR3 covers 16 residues. CDR3 coding DNA: TGTGCCAGCAGGCCGGGACACTCTCTCAGCGCTTATGGCTACACCTTC. Its protein product is CASRPGHSLSAYGYTF.

This clone was recorded a few times. The J gene is TRBJ1-1, the V gene TRBV29-1, with 9 bases lining up with TRBD1. This CDR3 contains 14 residues. Per the germline V gene, CDR1 is SQVTM and CDR2 is ANQGSEA. The J segment lost 7 bases and the V segment lost 3 bases, leaving 9 bases of the junction unmatched. DNA for the CDR3: TGCAGCGTTGAGCCCGGTCGACAGGGGGATGAAGCTTTCTTT. This gives the protein CSVEPGRQGDEAFF.

This clone showed up just a few times. This chain connects TRBV27 to TRBJ2-3; the match to TRBD2 covers 11 bases. Trimming cost V 6 bases and J 5 bases; bases outside gene matches: 7. Germline CDR1 MNHEY, CDR2 SMNVEV (reference sequence). The CDR3 is made up of 15 amino acids. The CDR3 loop reads CASRPLAGGQDTQYF. CDR3 in DNA: TGTGCCAGCAGACCCCTAGCGGGAGGACAAGATACGCAGTATTTT.

The genes are TRBV6-1 and TRBJ1-2; possible D gene TRBD1, 5 bases. V shed 0 bases and J shed 4 bases, with 15 bases lying between them. Germline CDR1 is MNHNS and CDR2 is SASEGT. The CDR3 length is 16 residues. The CDR3 DNA reads as TGTGCCAGCAGTGAAGCGACAGCTACTCTACTCTATGGCTACACCTTC. It encodes CASSEATATLLYGYTF.

This chain connects TRBV5-1 to TRBJ2-5, with a weak D call TRBD2 (5 bases). The CDR3 consists of 16 residues. Trimming took 3 bases from V and 4 from J, leaving 19 bases between them. The germline V gene has CDR1 SGHRS and CDR2 YFSETQ. The CDR3 nucleotides are TGCGCCAGCAGCTCGTCCCGAGCGGTTGCCCTAGAGACCCAGTACTTC. Its protein product is CASSSSRAVALETQYF.

Relative to its sample, this clone is large (0.1 to 1%). J is TRBJ2-2 and V is TRBV7-9, with D perhaps matching TRBD2 (5 bases). V was clipped by 8 bases and J by 1 base, with 11 bases between them. The length of the CDR3 is 14 residues. From germline, CDR1 is SEHNR and CDR2 FQNEAQ (reference sequence). The CDR3 protein is CASGIGGNTGELFF. CDR3 DNA sequence: TGTGCCAGCGGTATTGGAGGGAACACCGGGGAGCTGTTTTTT.